The rows below give T cell receptor beta chains drawn from one sample of a study of cytomegalovirus exposure and HLA in healthy donors. Profiled with immunoSEQ multiplex PCR; TCRdb holds only in-frame clones, not every one. The sample includes about 160,000 clones, 63% seen only once; the top ten take 5.5% to 9%. The sequencing sample was made of PBMCs. Every receptor here comes from a woman in her sixties in good health and CMV-seropositive. Each CDR3 is given with its conserved first and last residue. The order of the fields is V gene, J gene, D gene, clone size, CDR3 protein, CDR3 DNA. A D gene is named only where the DNA matches it firmly. The size entry is marked missing in some rows and otherwise reads once, few, many or a size class.

V: TRBV19; J: TRBJ2-1; D: TRBD2; size: -; CDR3: CASSTRTSGRHYNEQFF; DNA: TGTGCCAGTAGTACCCGGACTAGCGGGAGGCACTACAATGAGCAGTTCTTC
V: TRBV1; J: TRBJ2-1; D: -; size: few; CDR3: CTSSQPLRLAGGPRNEQFF; DNA: TGCACCAGCAGCCAACCCCTCCGTCTAGCGGGAGGGCCAAGGAATGAGCAGTTCTTC
V: TRBV4-1; J: TRBJ1-1; D: TRBD1; size: -; CDR3: CASSQVPGQGTNTEAFF; DNA: TGCGCCAGCAGCCAAGTACCGGGACAGGGGACGAACACTGAAGCTTTCTTT
V: TRBV27; J: TRBJ2-3; D: TRBD2; size: few; CDR3: CASCALAGLDTQYF; DNA: TGTGCCAGCTGTGCCCTAGCGGGATTAGATACGCAGTATTTT
V: TRBV19; J: TRBJ1-5; D: TRBD1; size: -; CDR3: CASSIGMKERDRGMYGNQPQHF; DNA: TGTGCCAGTAGTATCGGGATGAAAGAGAGGGACAGGGGTATGTATGGCAATCAGCCCCAGCATTTT
V: TRBV29-1; J: TRBJ2-5; D: TRBD2; size: -; CDR3: CSVTTGGGRGTQYF; DNA: TGCAGCGTGACCACAGGCGGAGGGAGGGGGACCCAGTACTTC
V: TRBV28; J: TRBJ1-4; D: -; size: -; CDR3: CASSPGTPTTEKLFF; DNA: TGTGCCAGCAGCCCCGGGACACCCACCACCGAAAAACTGTTTTTT
V: TRBV6-1; J: TRBJ2-1; D: TRBD1; size: -; CDR3: CASSDPTTGYYNEQFF; DNA: TGTGCCAGCAGTGACCCCACGACAGGGTACTACAATGAGCAGTTCTTC
V: TRBV5-1; J: TRBJ1-5; D: -; size: -; CDR3: CASSLRPQGRDQPQHF; DNA: TGCGCCAGCAGCTTGCGTCCACAGGGTCGCGATCAGCCCCAGCATTTT
V: TRBV28; J: TRBJ1-2; D: TRBD1; size: -; CDR3: CASSFLTGGSLGYTF; DNA: TGTGCCAGCAGTTTCCTGACAGGGGGCTCCCTTGGCTACACCTTC
V: TRBV27; J: TRBJ1-4; D: -; size: -; CDR3: CASSPPGDGEKLFF; DNA: TGTGCCAGCAGTCCCCCCGGGGATGGGGAAAAACTGTTTTTT